The 7 T cell receptor beta chains in this list originate from one sample, sequenced in a study of T-cell reconstitution after alpha-beta-depleted transplantation in children. Regarding the study as a whole: T-cell counts and diversity were attributed mostly to newly produced T cells one year after transplant.

For these receptors, no antigen is known. Unique molecular identifiers were incorporated during preparation of the TCRbeta library. In TCRdb, the PCR reads were re-called with MiXCR into one record per CDR3 protein. The data show 330,000 or so distinct CDR3 sequences, with about 7.3% seen just once and around 9.8% held by the top ten. The sequences come from peripheral blood, collected 360 days after TCRalphabeta/CD19-depleted stem cell transplant. All receptors derive from a female patient between 2 and 10 years old who had a stem cell transplant for Fanconi anemia, so the T cells may come from the graft donor.

This clonotype was seen many times. The chain recombines TRBV6-1 with TRBJ2-7; the match to TRBD1 covers 10 bases. The CDR3 totals 14 residues. The V segment lost 6 bases and the J segment 10 bases; nucleotides outside the gene matches: 12. CDR1 is MNHNS and CDR2 is SASEGT in the germline V gene. The CDR3 loop reads CASRLYWTGGFQYF. The DNA for the CDR3 is TGTGCCAGCAGACTCTACTGGACAGGGGGTTTTCAGTACTTC.

This clonotype occurred many times. V and J are TRBV5-1 and TRBJ2-7, with D uncertain. CDR1 is SGHRS and CDR2 is YFSETQ in the germline V gene. The V end was cut by 2 bases, the J end by 2 bases, with 17 bases between. The CDR3 covers 16 residues. CDR3 in amino acids: CASSFSGATLTYEQYF. In nucleotides, the CDR3 is TGCGCCAGCAGCTTTTCAGGCGCAACCCTGACCTACGAGCAGTACTTC.

The chain carries TRBV5-6 and TRBJ1-2; D gene uncertain. Trimming removed 0 bases at V and 8 bases at J, with 14 bases between. This CDR3 is 14 amino acids long. The germline V gene encodes CDR1 SGHDT and CDR2 YYEEEE. CDR3 sequence (DNA): TGTGCCAGCAGCTTGGTGGGTACCGGCGAGGGCTACACCTTC. Translating it yields CASSLVGTGEGYTF.

This clonotype was observed at least ten times. The rearrangement uses TRBV5-1 and TRBJ2-7; 7 bases are a match to TRBD1. The CDR3 has 13 residues. Germline V gives CDR1 SGHRS, CDR2 YFSETQ. Germline trimming cut 4 bases from V and 5 bases from J; bases unmatched to any gene: 6. CDR3 coding DNA: TGCGCCAGCAGCATAACAGACAGGGACGAGCAGTACTTC. Translation gives CASSITDRDEQYF.

The table lists this clonotype with a few counts. This rearrangement joins TRBV11-2 to TRBJ2-5; D may be TRBD2 (5 bases). CDR1 is SGHAT, CDR2 FQNNGV, per germline. Trimming removed 5 bases from V and 7 bases from J, with 14 bases in between. The CDR3 sequence is 13 residues long. The CDR3 region is CASSPWEISTQYF. The CDR3 bases are TGTGCCAGCAGCCCATGGGAGATATCGACCCAGTACTTC.

The chain is built from TRBV7-6 and TRBJ2-3; perhaps TRBD1 as D (6 bases). Looked up from germline, CDR1 is SGHVS and CDR2 is FNYEAQ. The CDR3 loop spans 14 amino acids. V lost 5 bases and J lost 3, with 12 bases in between. The CDR3 is CASSARQETDTQYF. The CDR3 bases are TGTGCCAGCAGCGCCCGACAGGAGACAGATACGCAGTATTTT.

The rearrangement uses TRBV27 and TRBJ2-3, with 10 nucleotides matching TRBD1. Losses at the gene ends were 7 bases for V and 4 bases for J; bases not matched to a gene: 11. Germline V gene sequence: CDR1 MNHEY, CDR2 SMNVEV (reference sequence). CDR3 length: 16 residues. CDR3 in DNA: TGTGCCAGCAAGGAGGGGGACAGGGGTTTTCCAGATACGCAGTATTTT. It translates to CASKEGDRGFPDTQYF.